The source of this T cell receptor beta chain is a study of cytomegalovirus exposure and HLA in healthy donors. It was with 60 Vbeta and 13 Jbeta primers that the PCR ran. TCRdb keeps only in-frame clones here, not all; method: immunoSEQ multiplex PCR. Counted here are roughly 170,000 clones, approximately 77% occurring once; the ten biggest clones make up more than 2.5%. V was trimmed by 4 bases and J by 6 bases, leaving 15 bases between them. This CDR3 region has 15 residues. Germline-derived CDR1 and CDR2 are SGHDN and FVKESK. Sequencing input: PBMCs. The genes are TRBV14 and TRBJ2-2; D may be TRBD2 (6 bases). The receptor was isolated from a female donor in good health and CMV-seronegative. The CDR3 DNA sequence: TGTGCCAGCAGCCCCTTCCCTACGGGGGCCGGGGAGCTGTTTTTT. Amino acids: CASSPFPTGAGELFF.